This record looks at one T cell receptor (beta chain) sequence and its context. The antigen remains undetermined. The data originate from a study of shared clonotypes between healthy human individuals. Turning to the study itself: Used for every donor were three CD4 naive, three CD4 memory, two CD8 naive and one CD8 memory plate.

Study-wide results and caveats: Non-shared clonotypes were found to have lower generation probabilities than the clonotypes that were shared by all four of the sorted-subset donors.

TCRdb's copy holds only in-frame clones and misses some; the assay was immunoSEQ multiplex PCR. The table records about 2 million clones, about 95% of them present only once. Naive CD8 cells lacked CD45RO, underwent positive selection for CCR7 and left out terminally differentiated effector memory CD45RA+ cells. Germline CDR1 is SGHDT and CDR2 is YYEEEE. Trimming at V came to 5 bases and at J to 3 bases, leaving 5 bases not matched to a gene. The CDR3 runs 13 residues. This sequence originates from a young man in good health. The rearrangement links TRBV5-6 to TRBJ2-7, with TRBD1 matching over 7 bases. Sequenced sample: naive CD8+ T cells sorted from blood. CDR3 bases: TGTGCCAGCAGGGTGACAGGGAGCTACGAGCAGTACTTC. Translating it yields CASRVTGSYEQYF.